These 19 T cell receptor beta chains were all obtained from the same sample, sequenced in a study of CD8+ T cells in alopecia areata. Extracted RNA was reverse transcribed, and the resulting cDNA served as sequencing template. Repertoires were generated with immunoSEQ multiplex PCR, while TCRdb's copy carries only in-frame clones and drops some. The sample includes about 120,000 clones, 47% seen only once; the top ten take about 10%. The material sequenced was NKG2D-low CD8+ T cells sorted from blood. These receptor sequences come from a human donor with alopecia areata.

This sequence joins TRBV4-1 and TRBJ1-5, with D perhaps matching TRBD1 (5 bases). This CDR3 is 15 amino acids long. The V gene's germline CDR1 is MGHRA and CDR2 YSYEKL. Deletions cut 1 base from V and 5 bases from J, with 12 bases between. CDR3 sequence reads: CASSQVVAGDQPQHF. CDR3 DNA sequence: TGCGCCAGCAGCCAAGTGGTGGCGGGGGATCAGCCCCAGCATTTT.

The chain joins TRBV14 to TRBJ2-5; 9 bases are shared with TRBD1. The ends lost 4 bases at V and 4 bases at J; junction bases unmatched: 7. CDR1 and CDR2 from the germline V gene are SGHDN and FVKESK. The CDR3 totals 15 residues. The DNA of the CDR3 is TGTGCCAGCAGCCTTCTGGGACAGGGAGGAGAGACCCAGTACTTC. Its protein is CASSLLGQGGETQYF.

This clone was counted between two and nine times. For the CDR3, the DNA is TGCGCCAGCAGCTTGGAATCCTACGAGCAGTACTTC. Amino acid sequence: CASSLESYEQYF. This chain connects TRBV5-1 to TRBJ2-7; D is undetermined. Germline values: CDR1 SGHRS, CDR2 YFSETQ. Trimming took 0 bases from V and 1 from J, leaving 2 bases between them. This CDR3 is built from 12 residues.

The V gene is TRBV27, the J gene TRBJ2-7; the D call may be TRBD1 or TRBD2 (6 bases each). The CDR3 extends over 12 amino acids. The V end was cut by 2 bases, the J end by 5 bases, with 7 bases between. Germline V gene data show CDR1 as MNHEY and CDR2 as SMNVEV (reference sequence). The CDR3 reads CASSLGGHEQYF. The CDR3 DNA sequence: TGTGCCAGCAGTTTAGGGGGGCACGAGCAGTACTTC.

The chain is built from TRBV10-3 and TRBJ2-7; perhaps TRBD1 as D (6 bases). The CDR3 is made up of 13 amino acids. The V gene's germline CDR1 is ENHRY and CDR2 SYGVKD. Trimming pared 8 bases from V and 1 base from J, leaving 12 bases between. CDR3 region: CAIGSDRSYEQYF. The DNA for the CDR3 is TGTGCCATCGGCAGTGACAGGTCCTACGAGCAGTACTTC.

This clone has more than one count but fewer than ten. The CDR3 DNA follows: TGTGCCAGCAGTTACTTACTAGCCGGGGACTCACCCCTCCACTTT. Its protein product is CASSYLLAGDSPLHF. The V call is TRBV6-5, the J call TRBJ1-6; tentative D call: TRBD1 (5 bases). The CDR3 is made up of 15 amino acids. CDR1 MNHEY and CDR2 SVGAGI come from the germline V gene. The germline V and J ends were trimmed by 1 base and 10 bases, with 14 bases remaining between them.

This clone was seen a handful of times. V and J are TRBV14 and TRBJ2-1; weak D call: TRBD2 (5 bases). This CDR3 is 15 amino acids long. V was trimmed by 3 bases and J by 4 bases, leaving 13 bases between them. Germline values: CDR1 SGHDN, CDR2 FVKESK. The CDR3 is CASSHSDKFYNEQFF. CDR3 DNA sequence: TGTGCCAGCAGCCATAGCGACAAGTTTTACAATGAGCAGTTCTTC.

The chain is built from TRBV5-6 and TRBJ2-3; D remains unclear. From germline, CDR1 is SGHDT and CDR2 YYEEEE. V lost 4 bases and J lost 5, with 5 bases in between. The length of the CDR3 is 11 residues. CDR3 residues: CASSVLDTQYF. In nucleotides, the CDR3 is TGTGCCAGCAGCGTCCTAGATACGCAGTATTTT.

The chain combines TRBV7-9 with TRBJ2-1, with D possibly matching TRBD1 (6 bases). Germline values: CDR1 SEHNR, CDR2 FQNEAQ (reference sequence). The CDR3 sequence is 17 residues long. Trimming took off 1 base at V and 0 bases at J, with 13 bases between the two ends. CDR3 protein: CASSLEQGSTSYNEQFF. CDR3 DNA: TGTGCCAGCAGCTTAGAACAGGGCAGTACCTCCTACAATGAGCAGTTCTTC.

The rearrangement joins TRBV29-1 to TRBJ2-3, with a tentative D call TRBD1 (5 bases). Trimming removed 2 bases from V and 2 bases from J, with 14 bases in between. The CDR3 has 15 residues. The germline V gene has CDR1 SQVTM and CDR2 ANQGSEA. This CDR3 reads CSVEPNDRVTDTQYF. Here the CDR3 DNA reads TGCAGCGTTGAACCGAACGACAGAGTCACAGATACGCAGTATTTT.

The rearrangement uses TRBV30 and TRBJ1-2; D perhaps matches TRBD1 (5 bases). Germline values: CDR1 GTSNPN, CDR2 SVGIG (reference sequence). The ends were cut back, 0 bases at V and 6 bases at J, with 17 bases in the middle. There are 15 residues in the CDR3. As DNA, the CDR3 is TGTGCCTGGAGTGTAAGGGGTTCCAAGATTAATGGCTACACCTTC. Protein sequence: CAWSVRGSKINGYTF.

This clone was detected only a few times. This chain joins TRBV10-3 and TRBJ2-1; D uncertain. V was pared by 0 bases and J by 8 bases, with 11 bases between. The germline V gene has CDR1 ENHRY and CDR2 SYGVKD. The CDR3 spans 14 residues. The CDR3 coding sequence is TGTGCCATCAGTGAGTCGGCGGCTGGGGATGAGCAGTTCTTC. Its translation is CAISESAAGDEQFF.

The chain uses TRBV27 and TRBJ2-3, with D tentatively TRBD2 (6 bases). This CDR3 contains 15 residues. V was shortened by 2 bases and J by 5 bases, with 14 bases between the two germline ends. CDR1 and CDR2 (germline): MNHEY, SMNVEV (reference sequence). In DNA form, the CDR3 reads TGTGCCAGCAGTTTAAGGGGTTCGGAGGGAGATACGCAGTATTTT. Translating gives CASSLRGSEGDTQYF.

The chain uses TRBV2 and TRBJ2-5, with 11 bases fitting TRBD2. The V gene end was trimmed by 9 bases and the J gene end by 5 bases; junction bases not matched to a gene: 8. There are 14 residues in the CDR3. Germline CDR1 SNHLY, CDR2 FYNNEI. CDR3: CASVTSGDTETQYF. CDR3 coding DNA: TGTGCCAGTGTGACTAGCGGGGATACGGAGACCCAGTACTTC.

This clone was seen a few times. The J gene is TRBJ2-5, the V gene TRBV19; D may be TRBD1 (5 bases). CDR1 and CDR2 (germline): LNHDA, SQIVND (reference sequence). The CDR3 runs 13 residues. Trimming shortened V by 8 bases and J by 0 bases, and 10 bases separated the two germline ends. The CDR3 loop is CASGAGDQETQYF. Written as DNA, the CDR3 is TGTGCCAGTGGGGCTGGGGACCAAGAGACCCAGTACTTC.

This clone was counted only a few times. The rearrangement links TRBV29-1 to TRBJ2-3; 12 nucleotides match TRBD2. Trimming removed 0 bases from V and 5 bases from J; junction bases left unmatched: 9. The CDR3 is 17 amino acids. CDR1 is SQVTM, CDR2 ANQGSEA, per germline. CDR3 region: CSVEDLPLAGGEDTQYF. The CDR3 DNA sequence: TGCAGCGTTGAAGATCTTCCACTAGCGGGGGGCGAAGATACGCAGTATTTT.

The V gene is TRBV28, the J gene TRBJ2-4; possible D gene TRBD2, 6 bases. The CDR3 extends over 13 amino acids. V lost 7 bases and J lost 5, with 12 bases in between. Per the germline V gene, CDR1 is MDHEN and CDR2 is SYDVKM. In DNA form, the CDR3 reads TGTGCCAGCACTCTGGAGGGGCAAAACATTCAGTACTTC. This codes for CASTLEGQNIQYF. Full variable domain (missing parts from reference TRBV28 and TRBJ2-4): DVKVTQSSRYLVKRTGEKVFLECVQDMDHENMFWYRQDPGLGLRLIYFSYDVKMKEKGDIPEGYSVSREKKERFSLILESASTNQTSMYLCASTLEGQNIQYFGAGTRLSVL.

CDR3 protein: CASSPEGRAFVETQYF. For the CDR3, the DNA is TGTGCCAGCAGTCCCGAGGGGAGGGCGTTTGTAGAGACCCAGTACTTC. The chain is built from TRBV28 and TRBJ2-5, with TRBD2 identical over 7 bases. CDR1 and CDR2 from the germline V gene are MDHEN and SYDVKM. The CDR3 is made up of 16 amino acids. The V segment lost 5 bases and the J segment 4 bases; nucleotides outside the gene matches: 13.

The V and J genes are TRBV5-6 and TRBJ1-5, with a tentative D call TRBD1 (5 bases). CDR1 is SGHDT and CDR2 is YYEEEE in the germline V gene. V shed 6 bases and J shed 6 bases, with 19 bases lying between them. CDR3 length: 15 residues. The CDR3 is CASTRGGVGGQPQHF. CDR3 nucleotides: TGTGCCAGCACCCGAGGAGGGGTCGGCGGTCAGCCCCAGCATTTT.